Listed below are T cell receptor beta chains from one sample, sequenced in a study of blood T cell repertoires in COVID-19. TCRdb's copy holds only in-frame clones and misses some; the assay was immunoSEQ multiplex PCR. The repertoire holds approximately 100,000 clones, roughly 79% seen once, with around 9.3% in the top ten. Material for sequencing was peripheral blood. These receptors were taken from an older man with acute or convalescent COVID-19. Each CDR3 is given with its conserved first and last residue. Some rows mark clone size as missing; the rest say once, few, many or name a class of expanded clone.

clone_size v_call cdr3_aa
- TRBV5-6 CASSRNRGLSYEQYF
- TRBV18 CASSPYGIGTANTEAFF
- TRBV19 CASTRGDRGYGYTF
few TRBV3-1/TRBV3-2 CASSLLAGHYNEQFF
- TRBV10-2 CASTTTGGSNEQFF
- TRBV4-2 CASSLTSGRISETQYF
- TRBV5-1 CASSLNQVEQYF
- TRBV6-6 CASSRDRSSYNSPLHF
- TRBV15 CATSRNRQNEQFF
- TRBV2 CASRVNRNSNQPQHF
- TRBV6-1 CASSEVQGGGYTF
- TRBV7-6 CASSLERGGRSTDTQYF
few TRBV18 CASSPDRQSNQPQHF
few TRBV18 CASSPLQDRGNSPLHF
- TRBV30 CAVGTSGGETQYF
- TRBV7-9 CASSPTSLTDTQYF
- TRBV23-1 CASLPTVRPNQPQHF
- TRBV30 CAWSPGTGARPQHF
- TRBV18 CASSPGTGLDEQFF
- TRBV9 CASSEGHIQYF
- TRBV18 CASSPRTSEKNIQYF
- TRBV29-1 CSVERRLAGGQQFF